Here is one T cell receptor beta chain with its context. Its specificity is not known. The sample comes from a study of Ad26.COV2.S vaccination and SARS-CoV-2 variants. On the study more broadly: Donor got 5x10^10 or 1x10^11 viral particles of Ad26.COV2.S. Study-level findings and limits: In TCR breadth and depth analyses, total T cell responses may have been underestimated.

Treatment noted: approximately 18 received Ad26.COV2.S at low or high dose, single or two shots; roughly five received placebo; per-sample allocation not given. Following the first vaccine or placebo injection, samples were taken on day 63. The shot given was an Ad26 vector that makes Wuhan-strain SARS-CoV-2 spike. Only in-frame clones appear in the TCRdb table, and some are missing; sequencing was by immunoSEQ multiplex PCR. This repertoire shows 400,000 to 500,000 clones, around nine tenths found once; its top ten account for approximately 4%. There are 14 residues in the CDR3. With V trimmed by 10 bases and J by 0 bases, 9 bases remained unmatched. Germline V gene lookup returns CDR1 ENHRY and CDR2 SYGVKD.

The TCR was taken from a person aged 18-65 years who received the Ad26.COV2.S COVID-19 vaccine or a placebo. This chain connects TRBV10-3 to TRBJ2-7; TRBD1 agrees at 7 bases. The material sequenced was peripheral blood, taken in a trial of Ad26.COV2.S vaccine versus placebo. The chain's CDR3 is CATVGGLSSYEQYF. CDR3 bases: TGTGCCACCGTAGGGGGCCTGAGCTCCTACGAGCAGTACTTC.